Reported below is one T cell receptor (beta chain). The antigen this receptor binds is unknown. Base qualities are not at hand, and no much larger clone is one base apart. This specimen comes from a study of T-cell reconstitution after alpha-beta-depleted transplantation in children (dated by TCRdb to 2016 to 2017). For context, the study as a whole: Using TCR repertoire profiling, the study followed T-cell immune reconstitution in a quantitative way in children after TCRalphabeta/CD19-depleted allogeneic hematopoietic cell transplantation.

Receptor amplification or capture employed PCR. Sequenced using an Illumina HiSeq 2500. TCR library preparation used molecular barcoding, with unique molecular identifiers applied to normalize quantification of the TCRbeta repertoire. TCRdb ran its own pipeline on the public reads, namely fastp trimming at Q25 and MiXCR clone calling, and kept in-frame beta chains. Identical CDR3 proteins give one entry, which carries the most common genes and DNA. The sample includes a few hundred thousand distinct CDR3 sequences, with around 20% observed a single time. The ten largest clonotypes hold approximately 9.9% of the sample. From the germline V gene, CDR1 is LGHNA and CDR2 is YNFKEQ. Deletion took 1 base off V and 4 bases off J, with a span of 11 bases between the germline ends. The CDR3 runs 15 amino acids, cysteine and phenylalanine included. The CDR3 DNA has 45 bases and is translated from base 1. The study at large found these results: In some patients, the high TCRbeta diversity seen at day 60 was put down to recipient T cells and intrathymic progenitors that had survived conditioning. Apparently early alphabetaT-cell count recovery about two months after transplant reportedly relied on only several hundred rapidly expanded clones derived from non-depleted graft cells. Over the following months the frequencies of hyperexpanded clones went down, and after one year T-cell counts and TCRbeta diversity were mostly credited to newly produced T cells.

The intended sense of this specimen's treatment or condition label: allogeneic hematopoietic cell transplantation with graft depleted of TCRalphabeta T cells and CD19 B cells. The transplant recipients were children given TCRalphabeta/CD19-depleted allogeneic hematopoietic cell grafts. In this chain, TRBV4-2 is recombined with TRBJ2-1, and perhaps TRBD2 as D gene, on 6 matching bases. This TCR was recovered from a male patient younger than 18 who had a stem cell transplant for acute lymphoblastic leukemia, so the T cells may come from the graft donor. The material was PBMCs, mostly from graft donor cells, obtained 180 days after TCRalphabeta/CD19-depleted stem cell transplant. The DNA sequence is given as TGTGCCAGCAGCCAAGCGGGAGAGGGGTACAATGAGCAGTTCTTC. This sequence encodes CASSQAGEGYNEQFF.